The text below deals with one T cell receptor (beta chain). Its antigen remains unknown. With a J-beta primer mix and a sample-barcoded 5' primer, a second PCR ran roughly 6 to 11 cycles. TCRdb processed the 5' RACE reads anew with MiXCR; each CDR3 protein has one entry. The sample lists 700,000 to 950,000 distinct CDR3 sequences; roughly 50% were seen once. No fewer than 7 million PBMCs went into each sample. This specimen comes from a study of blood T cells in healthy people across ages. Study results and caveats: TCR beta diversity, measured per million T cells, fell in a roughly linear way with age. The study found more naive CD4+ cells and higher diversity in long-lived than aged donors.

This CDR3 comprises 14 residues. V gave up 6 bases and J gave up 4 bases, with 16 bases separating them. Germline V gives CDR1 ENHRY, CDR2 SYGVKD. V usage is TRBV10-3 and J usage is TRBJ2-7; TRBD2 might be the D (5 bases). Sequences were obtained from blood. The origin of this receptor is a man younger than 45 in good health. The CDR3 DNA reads TGTGCCATCAGCGACGGGGTGGATTCGTACGAGCAGTACTTC. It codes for CAISDGVDSYEQYF.